Listed below are T cell receptor beta chains from one sample, sequenced in a study of blood T cell repertoires in COVID-19. Data came from immunoSEQ multiplex PCR; TCRdb stores just in-frame clones and leaves some out. The sample has some 180,000 clones; roughly 86% are singletons. What was sequenced was PBMCs or T cells enriched from blood (not recorded which). The receptors here all came from a middle-aged woman in a cohort exposed to, infected with or recovered from COVID-19 (not recorded which). Each CDR3 is given with its conserved first and last residue. The D gene is left open where the match is weak. For some rows the clone size is stated as once, few or many, or as a class when expanded; others skip it.

j_call clone_size d_call v_call cdr3_aa cdr3_nt
TRBJ1-6 - - TRBV7-2 CASSSSRSSYNSPLHF TGTGCCAGCAGCTCATCCCGGAGCTCCTATAATTCACCCCTCCACTTT
TRBJ1-4 - - TRBV3-1/TRBV3-2 CASSPLTATNEKLFF TGTGCCAGCAGCCCGTTGACAGCAACTAATGAAAAACTGTTTTTT
TRBJ1-6 - - TRBV6-2/TRBV6-3 CASSSGFSYNSPLHF TGTGCCAGCAGTTCAGGGTTTAGCTATAATTCACCCCTCCACTTT
TRBJ1-5 - TRBD1 TRBV9 CASSPGQASNQPQHF TGTGCCAGCAGCCCCGGACAGGCAAGCAATCAGCCCCAGCATTTT
TRBJ1-2 - TRBD1 TRBV5-1 CASSSDRGAYGYTF TGCGCCAGCAGCTCGGACAGGGGTGCCTATGGCTACACCTTC
TRBJ2-3 - TRBD2 TRBV13 CASSLRRGVDTQYF TGTGCCAGCAGCTTACGGCGGGGGGTTGATACGCAGTATTTT
TRBJ2-3 - - TRBV24-1 CATSAQGSTDTQYF TGTGCCACCAGTGCCCAGGGTAGCACAGATACGCAGTATTTT
TRBJ2-4 - - TRBV18 CASSPPELAKNIQYF TGTGCCAGCTCACCACCGGAGTTGGCCAAAAACATTCAGTACTTC
TRBJ1-2 - TRBD1 TRBV14 CASSRNLQGDADGYTF TGTGCCAGCAGCCGCAACCTACAGGGGGATGCTGATGGCTACACCTTC
TRBJ2-2 - - TRBV19 CASSYTGNTGELFF TGTGCCAGTAGCTATACAGGGAACACCGGGGAGCTGTTTTTT
TRBJ2-3 - TRBD2 TRBV5-4 CASSWTLAGGPDTQYF TGTGCCAGCAGCTGGACCCTAGCGGGGGGGCCAGATACGCAGTATTTT
TRBJ1-1 once - TRBV10-2 CASQLPGSQRGEAFF TGCGCCAGTCAACTCCCCGGGTCACAAAGGGGCGAAGCTTTCTTT
TRBJ2-1 - TRBD1 TRBV29-1 CSVDRGPIYNEQFF TGCAGCGTGGACAGGGGGCCCATCTACAATGAGCAGTTCTTC
TRBJ1-2 - - TRBV6-2/TRBV6-3 CASSYSGARYGYTF TGTGCCAGCAGTTACTCGGGGGCGCGCTATGGCTACACCTTC
TRBJ2-3 - TRBD2 TRBV3-1/TRBV3-2 CASSQLTSGAGTDTQYF TGTGCCAGCAGCCAATTAACTAGCGGGGCCGGCACAGATACGCAGTATTTT
TRBJ1-5 - - TRBV6-5 CASSYGNSQPQHF TGTGCCAGCAGTTACGGCAATTCGCAGCCCCAGCATTTT
TRBJ2-7 - TRBD1 TRBV7-6 CASSPGTGGSYEQYF TGTGCCAGCAGCCCAGGGACAGGGGGCTCCTACGAGCAGTACTTC
TRBJ2-1 - - TRBV5-1 CASKLGGFIYNEQFF TGCGCCAGCAAACTGGGCGGGTTTATCTACAATGAGCAGTTCTTC
TRBJ1-1 once - TRBV4-1 CASSQGAGQMNTEAFF TGCGCCAGCAGCCAAGGGGCAGGACAGATGAACACTGAAGCTTTCTTT
TRBJ2-7 - TRBD1 TRBV11-3 CASSLKTGTGFEQYF TGTGCCAGCAGCTTAAAAACCGGGACAGGCTTCGAGCAGTACTTC
TRBJ2-5 - TRBD2 TRBV6-5 CASSYTSGGETQYF TGTGCCAGCAGTTACACTAGCGGGGGAGAAACCCAGTACTTC